The rows below give T cell receptor beta chains drawn from one sample of a study of T cells in Graves' hyperthyroidism and ophthalmopathy. TCRdb re-called the multiplex PCR reads through MiXCR, storing one row per CDR3 protein. The sample records fewer than 750,000 distinct CDR3 sequences, 35% to 55% being singletons. The material sequenced was peripheral blood or thyroid tissue (not recorded which). The receptors shown here come from a woman aged 18-29 years with Graves' hyperthyroidism. Both conserved end residues are part of each CDR3. D genes are given only for firm matches. Size tells how often a clone was seen (once, few, many) or the class of an expanded clone, and some rows leave it out.

clone size: many
V gene: TRBV5-1
J gene: TRBJ2-7
D gene: TRBD2
CDR3 protein: CASARGLAGAGAEQYF
CDR3 DNA: TGCGCCAGCGCCCGGGGACTAGCGGGAGCCGGAGCGGAGCAGTACTTC

clone size: NA
V gene: TRBV7-2
J gene: TRBJ2-2
D gene: TRBD2
CDR3 protein: CASSRRGLAGATGELFF
CDR3 DNA: TGTGCCAGCAGCAGACGAGGACTAGCGGGAGCCACCGGGGAGCTGTTTTTT

clone size: NA
V gene: TRBV25-1
J gene: TRBJ1-1
D gene: TRBD1
CDR3 protein: CASSELDRVSPEAFF
CDR3 DNA: TGTGCCAGCAGTGAATTAGACAGGGTGAGCCCTGAAGCTTTCTTT

clone size: once
V gene: TRBV29-1
J gene: TRBJ2-2
D gene: NA
CDR3 protein: CSCTGRRCGGELFF
CDR3 DNA: TGCAGCTGTACAGGGAGGCGATGCGGCGGCGAGCTGTTTTTT

clone size: NA
V gene: TRBV13
J gene: TRBJ1-5
D gene: NA
CDR3 protein: CASSPPGRNSNQPQHF
CDR3 DNA: TGTGCCAGCAGCCCTCCGGGACGTAATAGCAATCAGCCCCAGCATTTT

clone size: many
V gene: TRBV11-3
J gene: TRBJ1-2
D gene: NA
CDR3 protein: CASSYNRLDSPNYGYTF
CDR3 DNA: TGTGCCAGCAGCTATAACAGGCTGGACAGCCCTAACTATGGCTACACCTTC

clone size: NA
V gene: TRBV7-3
J gene: TRBJ2-5
D gene: NA
CDR3 protein: CASSFGRRSQETQYF
CDR3 DNA: TGTGCCAGCAGCTTTGGTCGACGGTCTCAAGAGACCCAGTACTTC

clone size: NA
V gene: TRBV2
J gene: TRBJ2-7
D gene: NA
CDR3 protein: CASSGAGGGKQYF
CDR3 DNA: TGTGCCAGCAGTGGAGCTGGGGGCGGGAAGCAGTACTTC

clone size: many
V gene: TRBV6-5
J gene: TRBJ2-7
D gene: NA
CDR3 protein: CASSYAGRNYEQYF
CDR3 DNA: TGTGCCAGCAGTTACGCCGGCAGAAACTACGAGCAGTACTTC

clone size: NA
V gene: TRBV15
J gene: TRBJ1-2
D gene: TRBD1
CDR3 protein: CATSHSRGIRGYGYTF
CDR3 DNA: TGTGCCACCAGCCACTCCAGGGGGATCCGAGGCTATGGCTACACCTTC

clone size: many
V gene: TRBV25-1
J gene: TRBJ2-2
D gene: NA
CDR3 protein: CASRNVGGGELFF
CDR3 DNA: TGTGCCAGCAGGAATGTGGGGGGCGGGGAGCTGTTTTTT

clone size: many
V gene: TRBV13
J gene: TRBJ1-1
D gene: NA
CDR3 protein: CASSGDGTSLTTEAFF
CDR3 DNA: TGTGCCAGCAGCGGGGACGGGACTTCCCTCACAACTGAAGCTTTCTTT

clone size: many
V gene: TRBV13
J gene: TRBJ2-5
D gene: TRBD2
CDR3 protein: CASSSLGLAGSQETQYF
CDR3 DNA: TGTGCCAGCAGCTCCCTCGGACTAGCGGGCTCACAAGAGACCCAGTACTTC

clone size: few
V gene: TRBV3-1
J gene: TRBJ1-2
D gene: NA
CDR3 protein: CASSSVGGAAYDGYTF
CDR3 DNA: TGTGCCAGCAGCTCGGTCGGGGGGGCTGCGTATGATGGCTACACCTTC

clone size: many
V gene: TRBV25-1
J gene: TRBJ1-3
D gene: TRBD1
CDR3 protein: CASSHHRGDRRSGNTIYF
CDR3 DNA: TGTGCCAGCAGTCACCACAGGGGGGACAGGCGATCTGGAAACACCATATATTTT

clone size: many
V gene: TRBV5-1
J gene: TRBJ2-7
D gene: TRBD1
CDR3 protein: CASSLGDSYTYEQYF
CDR3 DNA: TGCGCCAGCAGCTTGGGGGACAGTTATACCTACGAGCAGTACTTC

clone size: NA
V gene: TRBV24-1
J gene: TRBJ2-7
D gene: NA
CDR3 protein: CATSDGGKLGYEQYF
CDR3 DNA: TGTGCCACCAGTGATGGGGGGAAACTGGGGTACGAGCAGTACTTC

clone size: many
V gene: TRBV2
J gene: TRBJ1-2
D gene: NA
CDR3 protein: CASTLNSNGYTF
CDR3 DNA: TGTGCCAGCACCTTGAACTCTAATGGCTACACCTTC

clone size: NA
V gene: TRBV5-1
J gene: TRBJ2-5
D gene: TRBD1
CDR3 protein: CASSPRTGVFQETQYF
CDR3 DNA: TGCGCCAGCAGCCCCCGGACAGGAGTGTTCCAAGAGACCCAGTACTTC

clone size: once
V gene: TRBV25-1
J gene: TRBJ1-2
D gene: NA
CDR3 protein: CASQDRGAHGYTF
CDR3 DNA: TGTGCCAGCCAAGATAGGGGGGCGCATGGCTACACCTTC

clone size: many
V gene: TRBV13
J gene: TRBJ1-6
D gene: NA
CDR3 protein: CASSLGWGNRDSPLHF
CDR3 DNA: TGTGCCAGCAGCTTAGGGTGGGGAAATCGGGATTCACCCCTCCACTTT

clone size: many
V gene: TRBV6-6
J gene: TRBJ2-7
D gene: TRBD2
CDR3 protein: CASRGGVAYEQYF
CDR3 DNA: TGTGCCAGCCGCGGGGGAGTGGCCTACGAGCAGTACTTC

clone size: many
V gene: TRBV5-8
J gene: TRBJ1-1
D gene: NA
CDR3 protein: CASSLGGVDTEAFF
CDR3 DNA: TGTGCCAGCAGCTTGGGGGGGGTTGACACTGAAGCTTTCTTT

clone size: NA
V gene: TRBV28
J gene: TRBJ1-4
D gene: TRBD1
CDR3 protein: CASSFGGTGGEKLFF
CDR3 DNA: TGTGCCAGCAGCTTTGGCGGGACAGGGGGCGAAAAACTGTTTTTT